The 21 T cell receptor beta chains listed next were all sequenced from one sample in a study of T cells in Graves' hyperthyroidism and ophthalmopathy. RNA transcripts gave rise to amplified TCR beta CDR3 regions. TCR CDR3 regions were first amplified by RT-PCR with HTBI primers. TCRdb ran MiXCR on the multiplex PCR reads and lists one entry per CDR3 protein. Of under 400,000 distinct CDR3 sequences in the sample, over 20% were seen once. The sequencing input was blood. Receptors originate from a woman aged 45 to 65 with Graves' hyperthyroidism.

The sample holds many counts of this clonotype. The V and J genes are TRBV20-1 and TRBJ2-5; D is unresolved. V was pared by 0 bases and J by 9 bases, with 11 bases between. Germline V gene sequence: CDR1 DFQATT, CDR2 SNEGSKA (reference sequence). CDR3 length equals 12 residues. CDR3 DNA sequence: TGCAGTGCTAGAGATCTGTCTGGGGCCCAGTACTTC. It encodes CSARDLSGAQYF.

This clonotype was seen many times. The chain combines TRBV5-1 with TRBJ1-1; maybe TRBD1 (6 bases). The germline V gene has CDR1 SGHRS and CDR2 YFSETQ. The CDR3 runs to 12 residues. Trimming cost V 5 bases and J 7 bases, with 12 bases left between them. Here the CDR3 reads CASRGGQYEAFF. The CDR3 bases are TGCGCCAGCAGAGGCGGACAGTATGAAGCTTTCTTT.

This clonotype has ten or more counts. CDR3 DNA: TGTGCCAGCAGTGCCAGGACAGTTCCGAATTCACCCCTCCACTTT. Its translation: CASSARTVPNSPLHF. This chain uses TRBV27 with TRBJ1-6, with D tentatively TRBD1 (6 bases). Germline V gene data show CDR1 as MNHEY and CDR2 as SMNVEV (reference sequence). V lost 5 bases and J lost 7, with 15 bases in between. The CDR3 is made up of 15 amino acids.

This clonotype has ten or more counts. This rearrangement joins TRBV7-9 to TRBJ1-4, with 7 bases fitting TRBD1. This CDR3 comprises 15 residues. J lost 7 bases, V lost 2 bases, and 7 bases had no gene match. Germline lookup yields CDR1 SEHNR and CDR2 FQNEAQ (reference sequence). In nucleotides, the CDR3 is TGTGCCAGCAGCTTACTCACAGGGGTTACTGAAAAACTGTTTTTT. This gives the protein CASSLLTGVTEKLFF.

This clonotype was found a few times. This chain joins TRBV28 and TRBJ2-1; 14 nucleotides line up with TRBD2. Trimming removed 4 bases from V and 7 bases from J; junction bases left unmatched: 9. From germline, CDR1 is MDHEN and CDR2 SYDVKM. The CDR3 contains 17 residues. The DNA for the CDR3 is TGTGCCAGCAGTTATTCTCGACTAGCGGGGGGGGGTAATGAGCAGTTCTTC. It encodes CASSYSRLAGGGNEQFF.

Ten or more counts support this clonotype. This rearrangement joins TRBV28 to TRBJ2-3; D may correspond to TRBD1 or TRBD2 (5 bases each). The CDR3 has 16 amino acids. Germline V CDR1 and CDR2: MDHEN, SYDVKM. V was pared by 10 bases and J by 0 bases, with 20 bases between. The CDR3 DNA reads TGTGCCACCACGGTTGGGGGACCCTCAAGCACAGATACGCAGTATTTT. Amino acids: CATTVGGPSSTDTQYF.

In its sample, this clonotype was seen many times. The gene calls are TRBV20-1 and TRBJ1-1; tentative D call: TRBD1 (6 bases). The CDR3 is made up of 12 amino acids. The germline V gene has CDR1 DFQATT and CDR2 SNEGSKA (reference sequence). Trimming left V 7 bases short and J 1 base short, with 10 bases between. The CDR3 reads CSVAQGNTEAFF. CDR3 nucleotides: TGCAGTGTCGCACAGGGGAACACTGAAGCTTTCTTT.

As for this clonotype: The junction differs from germline at one of its ends, possibly a read error. The rearrangement links TRBV2 to TRBJ2-1, with 10 bases that match TRBD2. Germline lookup yields CDR1 SNHLY and CDR2 FYNNEI. The CDR3 length is 16 residues. The CDR3, as DNA: TGTGCCTGCAGTTCCGCGTCAGCTAGCGGGAGCCCTGAGCAGTTCTTC. Translated, it gives CACSSASASGSPEQFF.

This clonotype was observed at least ten times. The chain employs TRBV10-3 and TRBJ2-3; 7 bases are shared with TRBD1. With 3 bases clipped from V and 0 bases from J, the junction kept 6 bases outside the gene matches. This CDR3 contains 16 residues. CDR1 is ENHRY and CDR2 is SYGVKD in the germline V gene. CDR3 DNA sequence: TGTGCCATCAGTGAAGGGGCAGGGGGAAGCACAGATACGCAGTATTTT. Its protein product is CAISEGAGGSTDTQYF.

The chain combines TRBV5-1 with TRBJ2-2; TRBD1 aligns across 9 bases. The CDR3 length is 15 residues. The V gene's germline CDR1 is SGHRS and CDR2 YFSETQ. With 0 bases clipped from V and 7 bases from J, the junction kept 4 bases outside the gene matches. Here the CDR3 reads CASSLEGTGHGELFF. CDR3 nucleotide sequence: TGCGCCAGCAGCTTGGAGGGGACAGGGCACGGGGAGCTGTTTTTT.

This clonotype was seen a few times. This chain joins TRBV5-6 and TRBJ2-1; D unclear. The CDR3 runs 11 residues. From germline, CDR1 is SGHDT and CDR2 YYEEEE. Deletions cut 1 base from V and 9 bases from J, with 5 bases between. The CDR3 loop reads CASSLSVEQFF. The CDR3 region has the DNA TGTGCCAGCAGCTTGTCTGTTGAGCAGTTCTTC.

The J gene is TRBJ2-1, the V gene TRBV20-1; TRBD2 matches at 12 bases. V was clipped by 0 bases and J by 4 bases; unmatched bases: 16. Germline V gene data show CDR1 as DFQATT and CDR2 as SNEGSKA (reference sequence). The CDR3 totals 20 residues. CDR3 coding DNA: TGCAGTGCTAGAGATCCGGGACAGGGTTCTAGCGGGGGGGTATACAATGAGCAGTTCTTC. Protein: CSARDPGQGSSGGVYNEQFF.

As for this clonotype: The missing conserved phenylalanine or tryptophan at the end of this CDR3 makes a read error likely. The chain couples TRBV3-1 to TRBJ1-1; no firm D call. CDR1 LGHDT and CDR2 YNNKEL come from the germline V gene (reference sequence). The ends were cut back, 4 bases at V and 1 base at J, with 7 bases in the middle. This CDR3 is built from 13 residues. The CDR3 bases are TGTGCCAGCAGCCCACAGCCGAACACTGAAGCTTTCCTT. Translation: CASSPQPNTEAFL.

This clonotype came up many times. The J gene is TRBJ2-7, the V gene TRBV2; D tentatively reads TRBD1 or TRBD2 (5 bases each). The germline V and J ends were trimmed by 3 bases and 6 bases, with 15 bases remaining between them. The germline V gene encodes CDR1 SNHLY and CDR2 FYNNEI. The CDR3 is 14 residues long. The CDR3 protein is CASSDLSGAAEQYF. For the CDR3, the DNA is TGTGCCAGCAGTGATCTTTCCGGGGCTGCCGAGCAGTACTTC.

This clonotype was counted only a few times. The chain couples TRBV5-1 to TRBJ2-3; TRBD2 might be the D (7 bases). Between the trimmed V and J ends, which lost 3 bases and 1 base, there was a span of 12 bases. Germline CDR1 SGHRS, CDR2 YFSETQ. There are 15 residues in the CDR3. In DNA form, the CDR3 reads TGCGCCAGCAGCTCTGCGGGGGCCGGCACAGATACGCAGTATTTT. Amino acid sequence: CASSSAGAGTDTQYF. Full variable domain (rest looked up from reference TRBV5-1 and TRBJ2-3): KAGVTQTPRYLIKTRGQQVTLSCSPISGHRSVSWYQQTPGQGLQFLFEYFSETQRNKGNFPGRFSGRQFSNSRSEMNVSTLELGDSALYLCASSSAGAGTDTQYFGPGTRLTVL.

This clonotype has ten or more counts. The genes are TRBV20-1 and TRBJ1-1; D ambiguous. With 1 base removed from V and 0 bases from J, the gap between germline ends came to 9 bases. CDR1 is DFQATT, CDR2 SNEGSKA, per germline (reference sequence). CDR3 size: 14 residues. The chain's CDR3 is CSARATSMNTEAFF. The CDR3 DNA sequence: TGCAGTGCTAGAGCAACCAGTATGAACACTGAAGCTTTCTTT.

This clonotype appeared a few times. V and J are TRBV5-8 and TRBJ2-7, with D possibly being TRBD2 (7 bases). The CDR3 is 15 amino acids. V lost 6 bases and J lost 1, with 17 bases in between. The germline gives CDR1 SGHTS, CDR2 YDEGEE. This chain's CDR3 is CASIRGASLSYEQYF. For the CDR3, the DNA is TGTGCCAGCATCCGGGGGGCTAGCCTGTCCTACGAGCAGTACTTC.

This clonotype was seen many times. The chain combines TRBV6-1 with TRBJ2-3; D remains ambiguous. The CDR3 loop spans 15 amino acids. Germline V CDR1 and CDR2: MNHNS, SASEGT. The V end lost 5 bases, the J end lost 1 base, and 13 bases lay between the germline ends. CDR3 in DNA: TGTGCCAGCAGTCCCGACGAATTAGGCACAGATACGCAGTATTTT. Amino acid sequence: CASSPDELGTDTQYF.

The sample holds a few counts of this clonotype. The chain is built from TRBV6-1 and TRBJ2-5; 8 bases line up with TRBD1. Germline loops: CDR1 MNHNS, CDR2 SASEGT. The CDR3 runs 16 residues. J lost 0 bases, V lost 5 bases, and 8 bases had no gene match. CDR3 sequence: CASSPIGTGYQETQYF. The CDR3 nucleotides read TGTGCCAGCAGTCCCATCGGGACAGGATACCAAGAGACCCAGTACTTC.

V gene TRBV28 combines with J gene TRBJ2-7, with no clear D. This CDR3 is built from 14 residues. Germline assignment: CDR1 MDHEN and CDR2 SYDVKM. With 5 bases removed from V and 9 bases from J, the gap between germline ends came to 20 bases. The CDR3 sequence: CASSIFDPRGGQYF. CDR3 DNA: TGTGCCAGCAGTATATTCGACCCCCGCGGCGGGCAGTACTTC. Using reference TRBV28 and TRBJ2-7 for the parts outside the CDR3, the full variable domain is DVKVTQSSRYLVKRTGEKVFLECVQDMDHENMFWYRQDPGLGLRLIYFSYDVKMKEKGDIPEGYSVSREKKERFSLILESASTNQTSMYLCASSIFDPRGGQYFGPGTRLTVT.

This chain joins TRBV20-1 and TRBJ1-2; TRBD1 is a possible D gene (5 bases). V dropped 5 bases and J dropped 4 bases, with 14 bases sitting between them. This CDR3 has 13 residues. Germline V gene sequence: CDR1 DFQATT, CDR2 SNEGSKA (reference sequence). The CDR3 DNA follows: TGCAGTGCTGGGGGGAGGACTACCTATGGCTACACCTTC. Protein product: CSAGGRTTYGYTF.